A selection of T cell receptor beta chains follows, all from one sample in a study of shared clonotypes between healthy human individuals. Assay used: immunoSEQ multiplex PCR; TCRdb lists only in-frame clones, some missing. This sample has millions of clones, with 85% to 95% found just once. The specimen was naive CD4+ T cells sorted from blood. These receptors were collected from a man aged 18-30 years in good health. The CDR3 runs from the conserved cysteine through the conserved F or W. D genes are given only for firm matches. Clone size, where shown, is once, few, many, or a class for clones that have expanded.

cdr3_nt cdr3_aa cdr3_length v_call d_call j_call clone_size
TGCAGCGTCCTCGCCGACACATCGAACACTGAAGCTTTCTTT CSVLADTSNTEAFF 14 TRBV29-1 . TRBJ1-1 .
TGTGCCAGCAGTGAGAAAGCGGGAGGGGCAGATACGCAGTATTTT CASSEKAGGADTQYF 15 TRBV2 TRBD2 TRBJ2-3 .
TGTGCCAGCAGCTTGTCTACTGGGGCCAACGTCCTGACTTTC CASSLSTGANVLTF 14 TRBV7-3 . TRBJ2-6 .
TGCGCCAGCAGCTCGACAGGGTTGAACACTGAAGCTTTCTTT CASSSTGLNTEAFF 14 TRBV5-1 TRBD1 TRBJ1-1 .
TGTGCCAGCTCCAAACAGGGGGACAATCAGCCCCAGCATTTT CASSKQGDNQPQHF 14 TRBV18 TRBD1 TRBJ1-5 .
TGTGCCAGCTCCCGACGCACAGATACGCAGTATTTT CASSRRTDTQYF 12 TRBV18 . TRBJ2-3 once
TGTGCCTGGAGTGCAGACAGGGGGCTAGGGAATGAGCAGTTCTTC CAWSADRGLGNEQFF 15 TRBV30 TRBD1 TRBJ2-1 .
TGTGCCAGCAGTCAGGAAAACCTGGACCTTAATGAAAAACTGTTTTTT CASSQENLDLNEKLFF 16 TRBV2 . TRBJ1-4 .
TGTGCCAGCAGCACGAACAGGGGTTTAAATTCACCCCTCCACTTT CASSTNRGLNSPLHF 15 TRBV5-4 TRBD1 TRBJ1-6 .
TGTGCCAGCAGACTGGACAGTAACTATGGCTACACCTTC CASRLDSNYGYTF 13 TRBV28 . TRBJ1-2 .
TGTGCCAGCAGCCTACAGGGAACTCTGACCTATGGCTACACCTTC CASSLQGTLTYGYTF 15 TRBV7-2 . TRBJ1-2 .
TGTGCCAGCAGTGAATTGGGCAGCGGATCACCCCTCCACTTT CASSELGSGSPLHF 14 TRBV6-1 . TRBJ1-6 .
TGTGCTAGCAGGGCGGACAGAACCGGGGAGCTGTTTTTT CASRADRTGELFF 13 TRBV7-7 . TRBJ2-2 .
TGTGCCAGCTCACCAACGGAGGACTATGGCTACACCTTC CASSPTEDYGYTF 13 TRBV18 . TRBJ1-2 .
TGCAGTGCTATGGGTTCCTACGAGCAGTACTTC CSAMGSYEQYF 11 TRBV20-1 . TRBJ2-7 .
TGTGCCAGCAGTGAAGCGCTTCGGGACACCCCAAGGAACACTGAAGCTTTCTTT CASSEALRDTPRNTEAFF 18 TRBV6-1 . TRBJ1-1 .
TGCGCCGGTCTCCAAACTAGCGGGGGCCGCACAGATACGCAGTATTTT CAGLQTSGGRTDTQYF 16 TRBV10-1 TRBD2 TRBJ2-3 .
TGTGCCAGCAGCCAAGCGGGAGGGCCAGAGAATGAGCAGTTCTTC CASSQAGGPENEQFF 15 TRBV7-2 TRBD2 TRBJ2-1 .
TGTGCCTGGAGTCCGGCTGGGAACACTGAAGCTTTCTTT CAWSPAGNTEAFF 13 TRBV30 . TRBJ1-1 .
TGTGCCAGCAGTTTAGAGGGGGAAGCTAACTATGGCTACACCTTC CASSLEGEANYGYTF 15 TRBV11-2 . TRBJ1-2 .
TGTGCCATCAGTGCCGGGACAGGGGGCAACCAGCCCCAGCATTTT CAISAGTGGNQPQHF 15 TRBV10-3 TRBD1 TRBJ1-5 once
TGCACCAGCAGCCAAAGGGTTCTCCTACTAGCGGAAGAGACCCAGTACTTC CTSSQRVLLLAEETQYF 17 TRBV1 . TRBJ2-5 .
TGTGCCAGCAGCTTCTCAGGAGGGAGCACTGAAGCTTTCTTT CASSFSGGSTEAFF 14 TRBV7-2 . TRBJ1-1 .
TGTGCCAGCAGTCCCGGTTGGAATTCACCCCTCCACTTT CASSPGWNSPLHF 13 TRBV28 . TRBJ1-6 .
TGTGCCAGCAGCTCGGACGGGAGCTACGAGCAGTACTTC CASSSDGSYEQYF 13 TRBV7-9 . TRBJ2-7 .
TGTGCCAGCAGCTTGGACGGCACTTCGGGTTACAATGAGCAGTTCTTC CASSLDGTSGYNEQFF 16 TRBV5-4 . TRBJ2-1 few
TGTGCCAGCAGAAAAATATGGGAAGCTTTCTTT CASRKIWEAFF 11 TRBV25-1 . TRBJ1-1 once
TGTGCCAGCAGTGGGGAGACCTGGGGCTATGGCTACACCTTC CASSGETWGYGYTF 14 TRBV2 . TRBJ1-2 once
TGTGCCAGCAGCTTAGCCGGGAGCTCCTACGAGCAGTACTTC CASSLAGSSYEQYF 14 TRBV7-2 . TRBJ2-7 .
TGTGCCAGCAGCGTAGAGGGAAACTCTGGAAACACCATATATTTT CASSVEGNSGNTIYF 15 TRBV9 . TRBJ1-3 .
TGTGCCAGCTCACCAACCCAACAGGCTTTAGCTGGCGAGCAGTACTTC CASSPTQQALAGEQYF 16 TRBV18 . TRBJ2-7 .
TGTGCCAGCAGCTTAAGAGGGGGGGTGTACAATGAGCAGTTCTTC CASSLRGGVYNEQFF 15 TRBV7-9 . TRBJ2-1 .
TGTGCCAGCAGCTCCTCCTCCTACGAGCAGTACTTC CASSSSSYEQYF 12 TRBV7-8 . TRBJ2-7 .
TGCGCCAGCACTGAAGGAACGGGAGGGCCGCGGGAGACCCAGTACTTC CASTEGTGGPRETQYF 16 TRBV4-1 TRBD2 TRBJ2-5 .
TGTGCCAGCTCACCCGGTTTGGATTCACCCCTCCACTTT CASSPGLDSPLHF 13 TRBV18 . TRBJ1-6 .
TGCGCCAGCAGCTTAATCCTTAATGGGGCCCAGTACTTC CASSLILNGAQYF 13 TRBV5-1 . TRBJ2-5 few
TGTGCCAGCAGCGTCCAGGGGGATGAGCAGTTCTTC CASSVQGDEQFF 12 TRBV7-2 TRBD1 TRBJ2-1 once